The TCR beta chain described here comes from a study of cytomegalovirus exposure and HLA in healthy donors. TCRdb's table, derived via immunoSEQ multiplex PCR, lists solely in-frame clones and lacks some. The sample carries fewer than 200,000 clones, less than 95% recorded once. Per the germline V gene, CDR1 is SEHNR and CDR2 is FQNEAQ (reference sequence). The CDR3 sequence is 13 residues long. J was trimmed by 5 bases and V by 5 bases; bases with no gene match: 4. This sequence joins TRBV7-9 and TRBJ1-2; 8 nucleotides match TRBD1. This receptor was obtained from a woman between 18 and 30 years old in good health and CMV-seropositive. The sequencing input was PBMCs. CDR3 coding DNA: TGTGCCAGCAGCGGACAGGGATTTTATGGCTACACCTTC. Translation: CASSGQGFYGYTF.